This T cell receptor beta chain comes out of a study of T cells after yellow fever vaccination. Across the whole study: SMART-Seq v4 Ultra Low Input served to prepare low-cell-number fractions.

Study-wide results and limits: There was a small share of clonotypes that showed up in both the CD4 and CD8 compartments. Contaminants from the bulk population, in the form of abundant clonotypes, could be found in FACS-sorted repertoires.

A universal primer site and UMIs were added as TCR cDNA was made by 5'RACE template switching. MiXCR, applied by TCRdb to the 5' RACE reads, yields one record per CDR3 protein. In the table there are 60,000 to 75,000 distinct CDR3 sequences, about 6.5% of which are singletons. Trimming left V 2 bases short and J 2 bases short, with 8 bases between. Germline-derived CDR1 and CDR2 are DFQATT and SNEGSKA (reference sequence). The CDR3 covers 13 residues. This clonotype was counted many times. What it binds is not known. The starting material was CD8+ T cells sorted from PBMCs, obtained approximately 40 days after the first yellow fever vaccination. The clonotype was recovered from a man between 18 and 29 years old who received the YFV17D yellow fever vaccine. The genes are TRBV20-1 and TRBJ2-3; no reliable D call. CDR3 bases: TGCAGTGCTAGACACACCGCCACAGATACGCAGTATTTT. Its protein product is CSARHTATDTQYF.